This T cell receptor (beta chain) appears in the sequencing data of a study of blood T cell repertoires in COVID-19. At the level of the study: The analysed material was cDNA or gDNA that came from T cells, B-cell-depleted T cells, or PBMCs.

The repertoire was sequenced with immunoSEQ multiplex PCR; TCRdb's copy has only in-frame clones and lacks some. The sample carries about 130,000 clones, roughly four fifths recorded once. Followed over time, Seattle patients had been enrolled while infection was active. This clone came up once. The length of the CDR3 is 17 residues. Per germline, CDR1 LNHDA and CDR2 SQIVND (reference sequence). Trimming took 6 bases from V and 0 from J; bases not matched to a gene: 11. Source material: peripheral blood. This sequence was found in a man of 80 years or more with COVID-19, enrolled during active disease. The chain carries TRBV19 and TRBJ2-1; the match to TRBD2 covers 7 bases. CDR3 sequence: CASSPIGWGGSYNEQFF. Written as DNA, the CDR3 is TGTGCCAGTAGCCCAATTGGTTGGGGGGGCTCCTACAATGAGCAGTTCTTC.